The 19 T cell receptor beta chains given below trace back to one sample, sequenced in a study of cytomegalovirus exposure and HLA in healthy donors. Primers: 60 Vbeta forward and 13 Jbeta reverse. Using immunoSEQ multiplex PCR, the repertoire was profiled, and TCRdb retains in-frame clones only, with some absent. The data hold about 110,000 clones, with roughly four fifths observed a single time. Sequenced sample: PBMCs. Receptors originate from a man aged 50-59 years in good health and CMV-seronegative.

This clone occurred once. The chain has TRBV29-1 and TRBJ2-1; no clear D. Germline CDR1 is SQVTM and CDR2 is ANQGSEA. Trimming pared 4 bases from V and 5 bases from J, leaving 3 bases between. There are 10 residues in the CDR3. The DNA of the CDR3 is TGCAGCGTTGCGGACAATGAGCAGTTCTTC. This translates into CSVADNEQFF.

Written as DNA, the CDR3 is TGTGCCGCGGGAGGGGGGCTCAATGAGCAGTTCTTC. Translation gives CAAGGGLNEQFF. The gene calls are TRBV6-1 and TRBJ2-1, with TRBD2 matching over 9 bases. CDR1 and CDR2 (germline): MNHNS, SASEGT. The CDR3 length is 12 residues. Trimming removed 11 bases from V and 6 bases from J; junction bases left unmatched: 5.

CDR3: CASSLKTGGGRVGEKLFF. Written as DNA, the CDR3 is TGCGCCAGCAGCTTGAAAACAGGGGGCGGCCGAGTGGGTGAAAAACTGTTTTTT. The V and J genes are TRBV5-1 and TRBJ1-4; 9 nucleotides match TRBD1. The germline CDR1 and CDR2 sequences are SGHRS and YFSETQ. V lost 1 base and J lost 7; bases outside the gene matches: 14. The CDR3 loop spans 18 amino acids.

The chain uses TRBV30 and TRBJ2-3; the D gene is possibly TRBD2 (5 bases). The germline CDR1 and CDR2 sequences are GTSNPN and SVGIG (reference sequence). The CDR3 consists of 14 residues. V was cut by 0 bases and J by 0 bases, with 7 bases left in between. The CDR3 bases are TGTGCCTGGAGTGTGGGCGGGAGCACAGATACGCAGTATTTT. This gives the protein CAWSVGGSTDTQYF.

This sequence joins TRBV2 and TRBJ1-2; 8 bases fit TRBD1. The V and J ends lost 6 bases and 4 bases, in that order; junction bases with no gene match: 1. Germline CDR1 SNHLY, CDR2 FYNNEI. The CDR3 contains 12 residues. The chain's CDR3 is CASRGTGYGYTF. The CDR3 bases are TGTGCCAGCAGAGGGACAGGCTATGGCTACACCTTC.

The chain is built from TRBV19 and TRBJ1-5; a possible D gene is TRBD1 (5 bases). The germline V and J ends were trimmed by 3 bases and 0 bases, with 15 bases remaining between them. The CDR3 is made up of 17 amino acids. Per the germline V gene, CDR1 is LNHDA and CDR2 is SQIVND (reference sequence). CDR3 sequence reads: CASSMQGLYYSNQPQHF. The CDR3 region has the DNA TGTGCCAGTAGTATGCAGGGACTCTACTATAGCAATCAGCCCCAGCATTTT.

The rearrangement links TRBV6-5 to TRBJ1-1; D unclear. CDR3 length: 15 residues. V was cut by 0 bases and J by 3 bases, with 11 bases left in between. CDR1 and CDR2 from the germline V gene are MNHEY and SVGAGI. CDR3 in amino acids: CASSYSIPRDTEAFF. CDR3 in DNA: TGTGCCAGCAGTTACTCGATCCCGAGGGACACTGAAGCTTTCTTT.

This chain joins TRBV19 and TRBJ1-5; D gene uncertain. CDR3 length: 15 amino acids. Germline lookup yields CDR1 LNHDA and CDR2 SQIVND (reference sequence). Trimming stripped 2 bases from V and 6 bases from J, with 14 bases between. The CDR3 DNA follows: TGTGCCAGTAGTATAAGCAGCCAGGTGACTCAGCCCCAGCATTTT. Its protein is CASSISSQVTQPQHF. The whole variable domain, remainder taken from reference TRBV19 and TRBJ1-5, is DGGITQSPKYLFRKEGQNVTLSCEQNLNHDAMYWYRQDPGQGLRLIYYSQIVNDFQKGDIAEGYSVSREKKESFPLTVTSAQKNPTAFYLCASSISSQVTQPQHFGDGTRLSIL.

The chain has TRBV7-7 and TRBJ2-5; TRBD1 agrees at 8 bases. V lost 4 bases and J lost 5; bases outside the gene matches: 6. CDR1 SSHAT and CDR2 FNYEAQ come from the germline V gene (reference sequence). CDR3 size: 14 residues. CDR3 region: CASSSGTGLETQYF. CDR3 coding DNA: TGTGCCAGCAGCTCAGGGACAGGTTTGGAGACCCAGTACTTC. Looking up the rest from reference TRBV7-7 and TRBJ2-5 gives the full variable domain: GAGVSQSPRYKVTKRGQDVTLRCDPISSHATLYWYQQALGQGPEFLTYFNYEAQPDKSGLPSDRFSAERPEGSISTLTIQRTEQRDSAMYRCASSSGTGLETQYFGPGTRLLVL.

This rearrangement joins TRBV14 to TRBJ1-6; no definite D call. Germline values: CDR1 SGHDN, CDR2 FVKESK. V was clipped by 3 bases and J by 6 bases, with 9 bases between them. The CDR3 spans 14 residues. CDR3 sequence reads: CASSQGSFNSPLHF. The CDR3 DNA is TGTGCCAGCAGCCAGGGGAGTTTTAATTCACCCCTCCACTTT. Looking up the rest from reference TRBV14 and TRBJ1-6 gives the full variable domain: EAGVTQFPSHSVIEKGQTVTLRCDPISGHDNLYWYRRVMGKEIKFLLHFVKESKQDESGMPNNRFLAERTGGTYSTLKVQPAELEDSGVYFCASSQGSFNSPLHFGNGTRLTVT.

This clone was seen a handful of times. This chain uses TRBV6-5 with TRBJ1-2; TRBD1 aligns across 7 bases. CDR1 is MNHEY and CDR2 is SVGAGI in the germline V gene. The CDR3 is 16 amino acids. V dropped 2 bases and J dropped 3; count of bases not matched to a gene: 9. For the CDR3, the DNA is TGTGCCAGCAGTTACAAAGACAGGGAGACGGACTATGGCTACACCTTC. This sequence encodes CASSYKDRETDYGYTF.

The rearrangement links TRBV7-3 to TRBJ2-3, with 8 bases aligning to TRBD2. This CDR3 region has 16 residues. The V segment lost 2 bases and the J segment 2 bases; nucleotides outside the gene matches: 6. Germline V gives CDR1 SGHTA, CDR2 FQGTGA. CDR3 in amino acids: CASSLLAGLATDTQYF. In nucleotides, the CDR3 is TGTGCCAGCAGCTTATTAGCGGGGCTAGCCACAGATACGCAGTATTTT. Supplemented by reference TRBV7-3 and TRBJ2-3, the full variable domain reads GAGVSQTPSNKVTEKGKYVELRCDPISGHTALYWYRQSLGQGPEFLIYFQGTGAADDSGLPNDRFFAVRPEGSVSTLKIQRTERGDSAVYLCASSLLAGLATDTQYFGPGTRLTVL.

The rearrangement joins TRBV7-6 to TRBJ2-7, with 9 bases identical to TRBD1. From germline, CDR1 is SGHVS and CDR2 FNYEAQ. The CDR3 extends over 18 amino acids. With 8 bases clipped from V and 10 bases from J, the junction kept 27 bases outside the gene matches. The CDR3 DNA is TGTGCCAGCTTGATTTCCTCTACCCTTCGGGACAGGGTTGTCGGACAGTACTTC. It yields the protein CASLISSTLRDRVVGQYF.

The chain joins TRBV9 to TRBJ2-1, with TRBD2 identical over 10 bases. J gave up 5 bases and V 3 bases, and 2 bases lay outside the gene matches. This CDR3 region has 14 residues. CDR1 and CDR2 (germline): SGDLS, YYNGEE. The CDR3 reads CASSDGLADNEQFF. The CDR3 coding sequence is TGTGCCAGCAGCGACGGACTAGCGGACAATGAGCAGTTCTTC.

The chain employs TRBV25-1 and TRBJ2-2; 7 positions agree with TRBD2. Trimming at V came to 4 bases and at J to 1 base, leaving 6 bases not matched to a gene. Germline-derived CDR1 and CDR2 are MGHDK and SYGVNS. The CDR3 loop spans 16 amino acids. CDR3 amino acids: CASSGKWEGNTGELFF. The CDR3 region has the DNA TGTGCCAGCAGTGGAAAATGGGAGGGGAACACCGGGGAGCTGTTTTTT.

Details on this clone: Other DNA sequences in this specimen translate into the identical CDR3. The chain links TRBV28 to TRBJ1-1; D is possibly TRBD1 (6 bases). CDR3 length equals 12 residues. V lost 5 bases and J 5 bases, leaving 9 bases between the germline ends. Germline lookup yields CDR1 MDHEN and CDR2 SYDVKM. The CDR3 DNA reads TGTGCCAGCAGTCTCAGGGGTACTGAAGCTTTCTTT. It is translated as CASSLRGTEAFF.

The chain uses TRBV27 and TRBJ2-7; D is ambiguous. CDR1 and CDR2 (germline): MNHEY, SMNVEV (reference sequence). CDR3 length: 14 amino acids. The V gene lost 5 bases and the J gene lost 4 bases, with 15 bases spanning the gap. The CDR3 spells CASSLDLHGYEQYF. The CDR3 nucleotides read TGTGCCAGCAGTCTCGATCTCCACGGGTACGAGCAGTACTTC.

On this clone itself: Different DNA sequences within this sample yield the same CDR3. The V call is TRBV6-1, the J call TRBJ1-2; D gene uncertain. The CDR3 runs 13 residues. The V and J ends lost 2 bases and 2 bases respectively, with 6 bases between them. The germline CDR1 and CDR2 sequences are MNHNS and SASEGT. The CDR3 region has the DNA TGTGCCAGCAGTGAATCGGGGAACTATGGCTACACCTTC. Residues: CASSESGNYGYTF.

This chain joins TRBV4-1 and TRBJ1-4, with 7 positions matching TRBD1. Trimming took 0 bases from V and 2 from J; bases not matched to a gene: 9. There are 18 residues in the CDR3. Germline CDR1 and CDR2: MGHRA and YSYEKL. CDR3 nucleotides: TGCGCCAGCAGCCAAGAGGGGGTAGGGGGCGCGACTAATGAAAAACTGTTTTTT. Amino acid sequence: CASSQEGVGGATNEKLFF.